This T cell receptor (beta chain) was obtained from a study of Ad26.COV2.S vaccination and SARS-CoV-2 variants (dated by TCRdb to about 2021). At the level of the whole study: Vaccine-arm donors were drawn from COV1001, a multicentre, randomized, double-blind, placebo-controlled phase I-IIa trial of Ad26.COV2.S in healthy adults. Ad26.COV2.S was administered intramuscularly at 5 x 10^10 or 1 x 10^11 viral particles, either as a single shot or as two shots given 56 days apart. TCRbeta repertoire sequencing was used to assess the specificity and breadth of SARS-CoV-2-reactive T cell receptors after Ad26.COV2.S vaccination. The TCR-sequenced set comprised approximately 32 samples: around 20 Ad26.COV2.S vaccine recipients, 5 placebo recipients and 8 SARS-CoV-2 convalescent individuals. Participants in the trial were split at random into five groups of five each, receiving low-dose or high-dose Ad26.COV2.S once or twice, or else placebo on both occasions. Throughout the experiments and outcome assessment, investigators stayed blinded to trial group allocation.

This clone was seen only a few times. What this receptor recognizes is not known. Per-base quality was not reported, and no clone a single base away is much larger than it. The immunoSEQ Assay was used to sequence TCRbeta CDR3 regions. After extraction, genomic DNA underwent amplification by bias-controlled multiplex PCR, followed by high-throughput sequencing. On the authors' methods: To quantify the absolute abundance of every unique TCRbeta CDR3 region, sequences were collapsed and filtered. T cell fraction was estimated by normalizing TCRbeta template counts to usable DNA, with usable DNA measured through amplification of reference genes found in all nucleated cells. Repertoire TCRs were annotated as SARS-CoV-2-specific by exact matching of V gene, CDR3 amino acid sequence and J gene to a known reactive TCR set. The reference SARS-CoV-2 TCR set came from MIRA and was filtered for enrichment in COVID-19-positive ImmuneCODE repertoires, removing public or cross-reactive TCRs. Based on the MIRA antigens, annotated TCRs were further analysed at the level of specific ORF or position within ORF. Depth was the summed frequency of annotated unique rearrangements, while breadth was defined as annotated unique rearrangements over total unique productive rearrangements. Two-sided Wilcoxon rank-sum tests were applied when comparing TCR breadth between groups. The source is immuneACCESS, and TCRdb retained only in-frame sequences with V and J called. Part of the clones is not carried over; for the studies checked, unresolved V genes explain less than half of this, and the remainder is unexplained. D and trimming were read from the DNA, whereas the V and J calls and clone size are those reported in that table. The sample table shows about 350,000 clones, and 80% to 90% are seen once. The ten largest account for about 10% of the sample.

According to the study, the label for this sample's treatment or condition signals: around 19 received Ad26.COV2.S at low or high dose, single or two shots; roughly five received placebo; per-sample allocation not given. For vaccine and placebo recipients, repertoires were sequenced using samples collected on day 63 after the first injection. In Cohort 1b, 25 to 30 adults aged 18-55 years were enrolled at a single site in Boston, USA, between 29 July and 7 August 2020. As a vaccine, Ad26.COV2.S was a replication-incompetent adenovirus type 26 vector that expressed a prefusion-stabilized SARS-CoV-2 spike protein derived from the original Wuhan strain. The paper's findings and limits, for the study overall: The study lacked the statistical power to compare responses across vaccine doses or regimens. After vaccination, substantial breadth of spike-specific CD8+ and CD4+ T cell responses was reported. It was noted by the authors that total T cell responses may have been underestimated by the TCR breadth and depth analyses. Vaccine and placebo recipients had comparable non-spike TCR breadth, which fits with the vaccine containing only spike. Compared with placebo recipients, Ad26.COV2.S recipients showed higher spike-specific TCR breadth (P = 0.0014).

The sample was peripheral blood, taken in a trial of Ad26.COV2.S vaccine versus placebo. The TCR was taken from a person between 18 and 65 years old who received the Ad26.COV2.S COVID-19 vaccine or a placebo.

Here is the DNA: TGTGCCAGCTCACCACAGGGGTCCGACACTGAAGCTTTCTTT. The translation is CASSPQGSDTEAFF. Here the chain combines TRBV18 and TRBJ1-1, and TRBD1 may be the D gene, going by 5 matching bases. From cysteine to phenylalanine, the CDR3 is 14 amino acids long. Only the CDR3 region is kept as DNA, spanning 42 bases read in frame from base 1. The germline ends are 9 bases apart after V is trimmed by 1 base and J by 3 bases. Per the germline V gene, KGHSH is the CDR1 and LQKENI is the CDR2.